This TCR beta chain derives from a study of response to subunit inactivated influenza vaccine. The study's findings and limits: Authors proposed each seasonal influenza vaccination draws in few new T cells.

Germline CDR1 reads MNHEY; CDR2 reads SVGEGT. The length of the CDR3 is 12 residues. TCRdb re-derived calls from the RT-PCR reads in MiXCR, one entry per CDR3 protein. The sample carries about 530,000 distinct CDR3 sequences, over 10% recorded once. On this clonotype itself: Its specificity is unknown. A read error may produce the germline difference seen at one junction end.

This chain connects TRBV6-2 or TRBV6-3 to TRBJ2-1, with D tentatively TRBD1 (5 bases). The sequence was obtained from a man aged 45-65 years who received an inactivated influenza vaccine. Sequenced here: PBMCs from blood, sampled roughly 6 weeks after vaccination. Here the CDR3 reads CASSYSDNEHFF. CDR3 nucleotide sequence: TGTGCCAGCAGTTATTCGGACAATGAGCACTTCTTC.